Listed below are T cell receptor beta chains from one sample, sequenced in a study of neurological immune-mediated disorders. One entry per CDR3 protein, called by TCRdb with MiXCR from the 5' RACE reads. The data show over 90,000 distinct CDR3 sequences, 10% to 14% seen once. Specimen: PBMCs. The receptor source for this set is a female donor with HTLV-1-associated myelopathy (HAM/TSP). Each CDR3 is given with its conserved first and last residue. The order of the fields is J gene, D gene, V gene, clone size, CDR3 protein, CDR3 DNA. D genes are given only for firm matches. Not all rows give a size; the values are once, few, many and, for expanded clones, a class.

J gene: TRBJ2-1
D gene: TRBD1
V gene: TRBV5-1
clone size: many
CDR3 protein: CASSLGTGTGFDEQFF
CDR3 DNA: TGCGCCAGCAGCCTGGGGACCGGGACAGGGTTCGATGAGCAGTTCTTC

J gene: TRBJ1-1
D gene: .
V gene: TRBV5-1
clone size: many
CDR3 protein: CASSLYSENTEAFF
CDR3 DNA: TGCGCCAGCAGCTTGTACTCGGAGAACACTGAAGCTTTCTTT

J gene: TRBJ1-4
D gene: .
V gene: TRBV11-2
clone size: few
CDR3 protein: CASTPGSSRGNEKLFF
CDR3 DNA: TGTGCCAGCACCCCCGGGTCCTCCCGCGGTAATGAAAAACTGTTTTTT

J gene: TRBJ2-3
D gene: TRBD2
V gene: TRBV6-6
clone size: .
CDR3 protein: CASRSLAGVTDTQYF
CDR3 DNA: TGTGCCAGCAGGTCTCTAGCGGGGGTCACAGATACGCAGTATTTT

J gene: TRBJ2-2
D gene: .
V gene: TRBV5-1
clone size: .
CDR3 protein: CASSLVRNTGELFF
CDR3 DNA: TGCGCCAGCAGCTTGGTGCGTAACACCGGGGAGCTGTTTTTT

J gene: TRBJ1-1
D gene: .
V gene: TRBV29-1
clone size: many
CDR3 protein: CSVETWGAHTEAFF
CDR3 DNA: TGCAGCGTTGAGACGTGGGGGGCCCACACTGAAGCTTTCTTT

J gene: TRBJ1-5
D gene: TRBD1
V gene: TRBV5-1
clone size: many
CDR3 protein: CASSAGQGSQPQHF
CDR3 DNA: TGCGCCAGCAGCGCAGGACAGGGGTCGCAGCCCCAGCATTTT

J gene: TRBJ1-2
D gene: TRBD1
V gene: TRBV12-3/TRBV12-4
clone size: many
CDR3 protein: CASRGTGGLYGYTF
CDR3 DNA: TGTGCCAGCAGGGGGACAGGGGGACTCTATGGCTACACCTTC

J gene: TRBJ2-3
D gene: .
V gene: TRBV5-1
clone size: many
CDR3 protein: CASSLDGTYTDTQYF
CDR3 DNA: TGCGCCAGCAGCTTGGACGGAACCTACACAGATACGCAGTATTTT

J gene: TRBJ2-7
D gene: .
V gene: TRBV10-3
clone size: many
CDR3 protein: CAISEVGEQYF
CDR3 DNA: TGTGCCATCAGTGAGGTTGGAGAGCAGTACTTC

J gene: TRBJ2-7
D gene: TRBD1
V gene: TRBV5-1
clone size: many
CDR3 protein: CASSLADRGVYEQYF
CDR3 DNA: TGCGCCAGCAGCTTGGCGGACAGGGGGGTCTACGAGCAGTACTTC

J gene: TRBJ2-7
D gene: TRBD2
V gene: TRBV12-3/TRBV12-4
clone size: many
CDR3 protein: CASSLLVGGNDEQYF
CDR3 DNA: TGTGCCAGCAGTTTATTGGTCGGGGGGAATGATGAGCAGTACTTC

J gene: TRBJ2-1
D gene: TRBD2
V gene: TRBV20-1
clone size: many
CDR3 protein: CSARDTGTNSYNEQFF
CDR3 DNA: TGCAGTGCTAGAGATACCGGGACTAACTCCTACAATGAGCAGTTCTTC

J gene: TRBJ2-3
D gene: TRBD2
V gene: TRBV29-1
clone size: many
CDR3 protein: CSVELAGGDTQYF
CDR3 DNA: TGCAGCGTTGAACTAGCGGGGGGAGATACGCAGTATTTT

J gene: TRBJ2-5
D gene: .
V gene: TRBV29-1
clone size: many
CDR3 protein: CSLTRDTQETQYF
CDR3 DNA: TGCAGCCTTACCCGGGACACCCAAGAGACCCAGTACTTC

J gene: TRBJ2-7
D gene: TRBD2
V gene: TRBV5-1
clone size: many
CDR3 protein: CASSLDGTSGGGQYF
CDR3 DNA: TGCGCCAGCAGCTTGGATGGGACTAGCGGGGGGGGGCAGTACTTC

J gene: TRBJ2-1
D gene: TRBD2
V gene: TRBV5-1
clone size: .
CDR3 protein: CASSYLAGALDEQFF
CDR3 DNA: TGCGCCAGCAGCTACCTAGCGGGGGCACTGGATGAGCAGTTCTTC

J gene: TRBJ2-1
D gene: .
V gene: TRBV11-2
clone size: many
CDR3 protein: CASSLERQTYNEQFF
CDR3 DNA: TGTGCCAGCAGCTTAGAGCGACAGACTTACAATGAGCAGTTCTTC

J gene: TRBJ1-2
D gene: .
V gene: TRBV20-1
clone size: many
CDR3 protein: CSARDQGQHVYGYTF
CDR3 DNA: TGCAGTGCTAGGGACCAAGGCCAGCATGTCTATGGCTACACCTTC

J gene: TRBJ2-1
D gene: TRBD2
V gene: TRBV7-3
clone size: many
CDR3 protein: CASSFGPAGKGRGNEQFF
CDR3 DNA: TGTGCCAGCAGCTTTGGTCCAGCGGGGAAGGGGAGGGGCAATGAGCAGTTCTTC

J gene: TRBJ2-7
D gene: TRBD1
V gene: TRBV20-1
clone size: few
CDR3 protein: CSAKPGTGLPEQYF
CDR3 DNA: TGCAGTGCTAAGCCCGGGACAGGTCTCCCCGAGCAGTACTTC

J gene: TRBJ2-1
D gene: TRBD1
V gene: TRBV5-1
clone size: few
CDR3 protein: CASSFNLPGQGGYNEQFF
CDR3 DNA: TGCGCCAGCAGCTTCAACCTACCAGGACAGGGTGGCTACAATGAGCAGTTCTTC

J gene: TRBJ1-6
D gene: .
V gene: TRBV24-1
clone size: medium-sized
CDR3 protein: CATSDGSSYNSPLHF
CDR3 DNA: TGTGCCACCAGTGACGGCAGCTCCTATAATTCACCCCTCCACTTT

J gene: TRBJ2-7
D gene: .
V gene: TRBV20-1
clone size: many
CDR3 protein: CSARVWTDSSYEQYF
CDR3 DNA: TGCAGTGCTAGGGTTTGGACGGACAGCTCCTACGAGCAGTACTTC

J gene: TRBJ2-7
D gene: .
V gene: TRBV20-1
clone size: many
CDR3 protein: CSASRGGQTYEQYF
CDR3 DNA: TGCAGTGCTAGTAGGGGAGGACAGACCTACGAGCAGTACTTC

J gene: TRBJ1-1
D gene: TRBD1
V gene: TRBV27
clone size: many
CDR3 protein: CASLGQGKREAFF
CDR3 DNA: TGTGCCAGCTTGGGACAGGGAAAACGTGAAGCTTTCTTT

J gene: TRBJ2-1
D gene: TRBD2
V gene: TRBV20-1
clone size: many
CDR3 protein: CRASAGGGNEQFF
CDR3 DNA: TGCAGAGCATCAGCGGGGGGGGGCAATGAGCAGTTCTTC

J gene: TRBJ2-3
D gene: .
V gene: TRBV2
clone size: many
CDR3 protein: CASAPTRSSTDTQYF
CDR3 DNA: TGTGCCAGCGCCCCAACTAGGTCCTCGACAGATACGCAGTATTTT

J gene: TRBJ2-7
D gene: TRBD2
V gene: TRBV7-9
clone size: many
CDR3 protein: CASRRSSGGGYEQYF
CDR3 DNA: TGTGCCAGCAGGAGGTCTAGCGGGGGGGGCTACGAGCAGTACTTC

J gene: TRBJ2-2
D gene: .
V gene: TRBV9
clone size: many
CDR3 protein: CASSVEGVGELFF
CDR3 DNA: TGTGCCAGCAGCGTAGAGGGGGTCGGGGAGCTGTTTTTT

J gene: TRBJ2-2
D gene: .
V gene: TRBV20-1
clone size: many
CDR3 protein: CSARDIIENTGELFF
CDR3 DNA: TGCAGTGCTAGAGATATAATTGAGAACACCGGGGAGCTGTTTTTT

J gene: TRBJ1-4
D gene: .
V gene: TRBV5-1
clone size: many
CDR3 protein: CASSLGRVVGEKLFF
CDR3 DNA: TGCGCCAGCAGCTTGGGCAGGGTGGTAGGTGAAAAACTGTTTTTT

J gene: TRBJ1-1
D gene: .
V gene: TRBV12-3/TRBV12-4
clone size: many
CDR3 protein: CASSRSPQRNTEAFF
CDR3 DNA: TGTGCCAGCAGTCGCTCGCCCCAGAGGAACACTGAAGCTTTCTTT

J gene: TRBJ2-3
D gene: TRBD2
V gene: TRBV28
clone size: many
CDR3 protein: CASSSSASGGARDTQYF
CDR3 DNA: TGTGCCAGCAGTTCCTCGGCTAGCGGGGGGGCCAGGGATACGCAGTATTTT

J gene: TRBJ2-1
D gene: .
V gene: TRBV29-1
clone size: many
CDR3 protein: CSVVPMRNEQFF
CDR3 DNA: TGCAGCGTTGTCCCCATGAGGAATGAGCAGTTCTTC

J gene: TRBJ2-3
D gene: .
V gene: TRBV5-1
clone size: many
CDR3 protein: CASSSGANRDTQYF
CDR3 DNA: TGCGCCAGCAGCTCAGGAGCTAATCGGGATACGCAGTATTTT

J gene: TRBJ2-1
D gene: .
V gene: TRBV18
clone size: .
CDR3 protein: CASSRRVGAYNEQFF
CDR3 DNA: TGTGCCAGCTCACGCCGGGTTGGGGCCTACAATGAGCAGTTCTTC

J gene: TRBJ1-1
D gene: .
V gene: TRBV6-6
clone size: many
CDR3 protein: CASSFPGGFTEAFF
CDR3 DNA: TGTGCCAGCAGTTTCCCTGGGGGCTTCACTGAAGCTTTCTTT

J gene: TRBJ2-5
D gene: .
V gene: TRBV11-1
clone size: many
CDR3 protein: CASSSRTVQETQYF
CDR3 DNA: TGTGCCAGCAGCTCCCGGACGGTCCAAGAGACCCAGTACTTC

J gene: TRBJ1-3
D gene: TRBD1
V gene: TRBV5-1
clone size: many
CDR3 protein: CASSLGTGYRYSGNTIYF
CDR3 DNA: TGCGCCAGCAGCTTGGGGACAGGGTACCGTTACTCTGGAAACACCATATATTTT

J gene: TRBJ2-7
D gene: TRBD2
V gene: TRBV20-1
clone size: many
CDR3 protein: CSAISGGAHEQYF
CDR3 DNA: TGCAGTGCCATCAGCGGGGGGGCCCACGAGCAGTACTTC

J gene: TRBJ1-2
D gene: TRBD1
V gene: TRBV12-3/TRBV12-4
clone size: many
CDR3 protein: CASSPGQGSGYTF
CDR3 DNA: TGTGCCAGCAGCCCGGGACAGGGGAGTGGCTACACCTTC

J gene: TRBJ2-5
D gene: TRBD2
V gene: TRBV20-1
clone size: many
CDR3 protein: CSATTSGGSETQYF
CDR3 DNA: TGCAGTGCTACAACTAGCGGGGGGTCGGAGACCCAGTACTTC

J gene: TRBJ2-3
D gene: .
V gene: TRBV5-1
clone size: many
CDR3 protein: CASSTGQPSTDTQYF
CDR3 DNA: TGCGCCAGCAGCACCGGACAGCCATCGACAGATACGCAGTATTTT

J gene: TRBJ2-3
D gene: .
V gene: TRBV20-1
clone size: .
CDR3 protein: CSARDMRLADTQYF
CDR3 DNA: TGCAGTGCTAGAGATATGAGACTAGCAGATACGCAGTATTTT

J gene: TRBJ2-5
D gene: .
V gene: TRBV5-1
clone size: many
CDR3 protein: CASSLGDYQETQYF
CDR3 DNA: TGCGCCAGCAGCTTGGGGGATTATCAAGAGACCCAGTACTTC

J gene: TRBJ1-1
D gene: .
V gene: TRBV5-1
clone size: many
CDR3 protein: CASSSAWGVGNTEAFF
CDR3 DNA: TGCGCCAGCAGCTCCGCCTGGGGGGTCGGGAACACTGAAGCTTTCTTT

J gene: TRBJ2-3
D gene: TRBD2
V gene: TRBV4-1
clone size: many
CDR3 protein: CASSQEGSVERGPRANTQYF
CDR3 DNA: TGCGCCAGCAGCCAAGAGGGATCAGTCGAGCGGGGGCCCCGAGCGAATACGCAGTATTTT

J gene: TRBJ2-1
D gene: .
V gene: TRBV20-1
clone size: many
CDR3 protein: CSARDRRRGRDEQFF
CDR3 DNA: TGCAGTGCTAGAGATCGTCGGAGGGGTCGGGATGAGCAGTTCTTC

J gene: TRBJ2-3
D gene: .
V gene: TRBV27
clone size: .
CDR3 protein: CASSLGASVLDTQYF
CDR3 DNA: TGTGCCAGCAGTTTAGGGGCCTCGGTTTTAGATACGCAGTATTTT

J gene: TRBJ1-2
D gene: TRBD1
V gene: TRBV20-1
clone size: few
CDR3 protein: CSASDREAYGYTF
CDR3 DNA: TGCAGTGCTAGTGACAGGGAGGCCTATGGCTACACCTTC

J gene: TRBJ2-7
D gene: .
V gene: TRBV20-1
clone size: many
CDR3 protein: CSATSDYHYEQYF
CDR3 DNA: TGCAGTGCTACTTCAGACTACCACTACGAGCAGTACTTC

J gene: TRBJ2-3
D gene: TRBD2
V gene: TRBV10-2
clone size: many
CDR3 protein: CASSKQLAQLDTQYF
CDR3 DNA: TGCGCCAGCAGTAAGCAACTAGCGCAGCTAGATACGCAGTATTTT

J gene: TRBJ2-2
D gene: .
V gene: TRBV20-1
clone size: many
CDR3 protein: CSARHMGGYSGELFF
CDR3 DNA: TGCAGTGCTAGACACATGGGGGGTTATTCCGGGGAGCTGTTTTTT

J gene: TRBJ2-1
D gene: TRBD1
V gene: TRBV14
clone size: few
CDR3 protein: CASSQALGTGPYEQFF
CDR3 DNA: TGTGCCAGCAGCCAAGCCCTCGGGACAGGGCCGTATGAGCAGTTCTTC

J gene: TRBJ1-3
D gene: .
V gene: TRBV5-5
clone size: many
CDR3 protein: CASSLTLGYWSGNTIYF
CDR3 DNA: TGTGCCAGCAGCTTGACCCTCGGTTACTGGTCTGGAAACACCATATATTTT

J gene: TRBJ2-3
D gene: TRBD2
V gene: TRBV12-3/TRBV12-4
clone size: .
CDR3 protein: CASSILAGGQYF
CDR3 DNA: TGTGCCAGCAGTATCCTAGCGGGGGGTCAATATTTT

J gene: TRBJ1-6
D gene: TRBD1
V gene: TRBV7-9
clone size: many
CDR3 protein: CASSRGTDDNSPLHF
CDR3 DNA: TGTGCCAGCAGCCGTGGGACAGATGATAATTCACCCCTCCACTTT

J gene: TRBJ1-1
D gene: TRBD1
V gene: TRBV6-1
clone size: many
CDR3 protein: CASRLGQAIAEAFF
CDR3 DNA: TGTGCCAGCAGACTGGGACAGGCTATCGCTGAAGCTTTCTTT